The sequence of this T cell receptor beta chain was determined in a study of T-cell reconstitution after alpha-beta-depleted transplantation in children. Whole-study findings and limits: Two months or so post-transplant, alpha-beta T cells reportedly derived from several hundred expanded graft clones. It was surviving recipient T cells and thymic progenitors that gave some patients high TCRbeta diversity at day 60. Fresh T-cell production supplied most of the T-cell counts and diversity seen one year after transplant.

Using unique molecular identifiers, the investigators prepared the TCRbeta library. Using its own MiXCR run on the PCR reads, TCRdb lists one record per CDR3 protein. Of about a million distinct CDR3 sequences listed, about 29% are singletons. This CDR3 is built from 15 residues. CDR1 and CDR2 (germline): MNHEY, SVGAGI. With 5 bases clipped from V and 2 bases from J, the junction kept 7 bases outside the gene matches. This clonotype has a count of ten or more. Its antigen is unknown. Sequencing was performed on PBMCs, mostly from graft donor cells, taken 360 days after TCRalphabeta/CD19-depleted stem cell transplant. The rearrangement uses TRBV6-5 and TRBJ2-3; 7 bases fit TRBD1. The receptor's source is a boy in the first two years of life who had a stem cell transplant for SCID, so the T cells may come from the graft donor. The CDR3 region has the DNA TGTGCCAGCAGTCCGACAGGGTTATTCACAGATACGCAGTATTTT. Translation: CASSPTGLFTDTQYF.